This T cell receptor (beta chain) was captured by sequencing in a study of cytomegalovirus exposure and HLA in healthy donors. In the study overall: As an earlier analysis found, roughly 180 million T cells yielded 90 million to 140 million unique TCR beta sequences.

In the PCR, 60 Vbeta and 13 Jbeta primers were used. TCRdb's copy holds only in-frame clones and misses some; the assay was immunoSEQ multiplex PCR. The table lists 120,000 or so clones, 70% to 85% of them singletons. Study results and caveats: An analysis was carried out later, and it reportedly showed fewer N-insertions in an Asian-associated ancestry cluster than the approximately 610-donor mean. The majority of CMV-associated TCR beta chains were reported as apparently HLA-restricted in a later analysis.

A remark on this clone: Its antigen is still unknown.

This receptor was taken from a young man in good health and CMV-seropositive. Source material: PBMCs.

This CDR3 reads CAWSVPPEAGAYYNEQFF. The CDR3 region has the DNA TGTGCCTGGAGTGTACCCCCTGAGGCGGGGGCCTACTACAATGAGCAGTTCTTC. The chain carries TRBV30 and TRBJ2-1; D perhaps matches TRBD2 (7 bases). The V gene's germline CDR1 is GTSNPN and CDR2 SVGIG (reference sequence). V was clipped by 0 bases and J by 3 bases, with 21 bases between them. The CDR3 runs to 18 residues. Supplemented by reference TRBV30 and TRBJ2-1, the full variable domain reads SQTIHQWPATLVQPVGSPLSLECTVEGTSNPNLYWYRQAAGRGLQLLFYSVGIGQISSEVPQNLSASRPQDRQFILSSKKLLLSDSGFYLCAWSVPPEAGAYYNEQFFGPGTRLTVL.